The 27 T cell receptor beta chains in this list originate from one sample, sequenced in a study of spatial heterogeneity in lung cancer. One entry per CDR3 protein, called by TCRdb with MiXCR from the 5' RACE reads. This sample has about 23,000 distinct CDR3 sequences, with about 4.7% found just once. This sample's time point: sample taken at primary tumor resection. The specimen was PBMCs, collected at surgery. Source of these receptors: a male donor with early-stage non-small cell lung cancer.

This clonotype was seen more than once but under ten times. The chain has TRBV14 and TRBJ2-5; unclear D gene. Trimming removed 2 bases from V and 1 base from J, with 2 bases in between. From germline, CDR1 is SGHDN and CDR2 FVKESK. This CDR3 has 12 residues. This chain's CDR3 is CASSQFQETQYF. CDR3 sequence (DNA): TGTGCCAGCAGCCAATTCCAAGAGACCCAGTACTTC.

In this sample, this clonotype turned up many times. The CDR3 reads CASSPRGADQPQHF. As DNA, the CDR3 is TGTGCCAGCTCACCCCGGGGGGCCGATCAGCCCCAGCATTTT. The chain uses TRBV18 and TRBJ1-5, with D possibly TRBD1 on 6 matching bases. From germline, CDR1 is KGHSH and CDR2 LQKENI. The length of the CDR3 is 14 residues. V was pared by 3 bases and J by 5 bases, with 11 bases between.

In this sample, this clonotype turned up many times. The V call is TRBV20-1, the J call TRBJ2-5; 9 bases are a match to TRBD2. CDR1 DFQATT and CDR2 SNEGSKA come from the germline V gene (reference sequence). Germline trimming cut 2 bases from V and 7 bases from J; bases unmatched to any gene: 8. CDR3 length: 14 amino acids. Written as DNA, the CDR3 is TGCAGTGCTAGACCGGGACTAGCTATGGGGACCCAGTACTTC. Its translation: CSARPGLAMGTQYF.

This clonotype was counted at least ten times. This chain connects TRBV5-1 to TRBJ2-1; possibly TRBD2 for D (5 bases). There are 16 residues in the CDR3. CDR1 is SGHRS, CDR2 YFSETQ, per germline. Trimming stripped 2 bases from V and 2 bases from J, with 14 bases between. This chain's CDR3 is CASSLWAPTTYNEQFF. The DNA for the CDR3 is TGCGCCAGCAGCTTATGGGCCCCGACTACCTACAATGAGCAGTTCTTC.

This clonotype was counted at least ten times. J is TRBJ2-2 and V is TRBV28, with D possibly TRBD2 on 6 matching bases. The CDR3 is 14 amino acids. CDR1 and CDR2 (germline): MDHEN, SYDVKM. The V gene lost 7 bases and the J gene lost 6 bases, with 15 bases spanning the gap. The CDR3 protein is CASNSGAASGELFF. CDR3 in DNA: TGTGCCAGCAATTCGGGAGCCGCTTCCGGGGAGCTGTTTTTT.

The sample holds many counts of this clonotype. V usage is TRBV5-5 and J usage is TRBJ2-7; 9 bases are shared with TRBD1. This CDR3 region has 15 residues. Germline loops: CDR1 SGHKS, CDR2 YYEKEE (reference sequence). Trimming took 4 bases from V and 1 from J; bases not matched to a gene: 6. CDR3 in amino acids: CASSPGTGLSYEQYF. For the CDR3, the DNA is TGTGCCAGCAGCCCCGGGACAGGGCTTTCCTACGAGCAGTACTTC.

This clonotype was seen repeatedly, ten times or more. The DNA of the CDR3 is TGTGCCAGCAGCCCCGGTGGCAGTGCAGATACGCAGTATTTT. It is translated as CASSPGGSADTQYF. The chain has TRBV9 and TRBJ2-3; D not certain. Germline lookup yields CDR1 SGDLS and CDR2 YYNGEE. V lost 4 bases, J lost 4 bases, and 13 bases lay in between. This CDR3 comprises 14 residues.

There are many counts of this clonotype. This sequence joins TRBV24-1 and TRBJ1-2; 8 bases align to TRBD1. Looked up from germline, CDR1 is KGHDR and CDR2 is SFDVKD. Germline trimming cut 11 bases from V and 2 bases from J; bases unmatched to any gene: 6. The CDR3 has 13 amino acids. The CDR3 region has the DNA TGTGCCATCAGCGCAGGGGGCAACTATGGCTACACCTTC. It codes for CAISAGGNYGYTF.

This clonotype was counted ten times or more. This chain connects TRBV11-2 to TRBJ2-7; D possibly corresponds to TRBD1 (5 bases). The CDR3 has 12 amino acids. The germline V and J ends were trimmed by 3 bases and 7 bases, with 10 bases remaining between them. Germline CDR1 is SGHAT and CDR2 is FQNNGV. The CDR3 loop reads CASSFRGIEQYF. The DNA for the CDR3 is TGTGCCAGCAGCTTTAGGGGTATAGAGCAGTACTTC.

In this sample, this clonotype turned up many times. The chain joins TRBV2 to TRBJ2-6; no definite D call. This CDR3 spans 17 amino acids. Germline CDR1 is SNHLY and CDR2 is FYNNEI. V was trimmed by 0 bases and J by 0 bases, leaving 9 bases between them. CDR3 sequence (DNA): TGTGCCAGCAGTGAAGCGCCGGTATACTCTGGGGCCAACGTCCTGACTTTC. Translating gives CASSEAPVYSGANVLTF.

This clonotype has a count of ten or more. The rearrangement joins TRBV18 to TRBJ1-5; D might be TRBD1 (5 bases). Trimming took off 6 bases at V and 5 bases at J, with 11 bases between the two ends. CDR1 and CDR2 from the germline V gene are KGHSH and LQKENI. The CDR3 contains 13 residues. CDR3 loop: CASSRGSDQPQHF. DNA for the CDR3: TGTGCCAGCTCGAGGGGCAGTGATCAGCCCCAGCATTTT. The whole variable domain, remainder taken from reference TRBV18 and TRBJ1-5, is NAGVMQNPRHLVRRRGQEARLRCSPMKGHSHVYWYRQLPEEGLKFMVYLQKENIIDESGMPKERFSAEFPKEGPSILRIQQVVRGDSAAYFCASSRGSDQPQHFGDGTRLSIL.

This clonotype was recorded many times. This chain joins TRBV29-1 and TRBJ2-1, with 10 bases fitting TRBD1. This CDR3 has 13 amino acids. CDR1 SQVTM and CDR2 ANQGSEA come from the germline V gene. Trimming at V came to 4 bases and at J to 6 bases, leaving 3 bases not matched to a gene. CDR3 amino acids: CSVARQGANEQFF. The DNA of the CDR3 is TGCAGCGTTGCCAGACAGGGGGCCAATGAGCAGTTCTTC.

This clonotype has a count of ten or more. The J gene is TRBJ1-5, the V gene TRBV7-8; D is unclear. The CDR3 is 13 amino acids. Germline CDR1 SGHVS, CDR2 FQNEAQ. Trimming took 1 base from V and 4 from J, leaving 5 bases between them. CDR3 residues: CASSLGPNQPQHF. CDR3 nucleotide sequence: TGTGCCAGCAGCTTAGGCCCGAATCAGCCCCAGCATTTT.

This clonotype was found many times. The V gene is TRBV5-1, the J gene TRBJ2-7; D gene unclear. V lost 0 bases and J 2 bases, leaving 12 bases between the germline ends. In germline, CDR1 is SGHRS, CDR2 YFSETQ. The CDR3 totals 15 residues. The CDR3: CASSLAPGPPYEQYF. CDR3 sequence (DNA): TGCGCCAGCAGCTTGGCCCCGGGCCCCCCCTACGAGCAGTACTTC.

This clonotype was seen repeatedly, ten times or more. This chain joins TRBV11-2 and TRBJ2-5, with TRBD2 identical over 8 bases. The J segment lost 4 bases and the V segment lost 4 bases, leaving 2 bases of the junction unmatched. This CDR3 has 13 residues. CDR1 is SGHAT, CDR2 FQNNGV, per germline. As DNA, the CDR3 is TGTGCCAGCAGCTCGGGACTAGGAGAGACCCAGTACTTC. Translation: CASSSGLGETQYF.

This clonotype was seen repeatedly, ten times or more. This chain links TRBV4-2 with TRBJ2-2; D not certain. Germline V gene data show CDR1 as LGHNA and CDR2 as YNFKEQ. The CDR3 length is 13 residues. Trimming removed 3 bases from V and 2 bases from J, with 4 bases in between. CDR3 region: CASSQRNTGELFF. In DNA, the CDR3 is TGTGCCAGCAGCCAGAGAAACACCGGGGAGCTGTTTTTT.

This clonotype has at least ten counts. This sequence joins TRBV10-1 and TRBJ2-1; TRBD2 matches at 9 bases. Germline V CDR1 and CDR2: WNHNN, SYGVQD (reference sequence). The V and J ends lost 5 bases and 2 bases, in that order; junction bases with no gene match: 4. The CDR3 runs 15 residues. CDR3: CASSPGTSPYNEQFF. The DNA of the CDR3 is TGCGCCAGCAGTCCCGGGACTAGCCCCTACAATGAGCAGTTCTTC.

In this sample, this clonotype turned up many times. The chain carries TRBV7-2 and TRBJ1-5; D uncertain. CDR3 length: 14 amino acids. V lost 1 base, J lost 3 bases, and 7 bases lay in between. Germline lookup yields CDR1 SGHTA and CDR2 FQGNSA. For the CDR3, the DNA is TGTGCCAGCAGCTTAGAACACTACAATCAGCCCCAGCATTTT. Translation gives CASSLEHYNQPQHF. Supplemented by reference TRBV7-2 and TRBJ1-5, the full variable domain reads GAGVSQSPSNKVTEKGKDVELRCDPISGHTALYWYRQSLGQGLEFLIYFQGNSAPDKSGLPSDRFSAERTGGSVSTLTIQRTQQEDSAVYLCASSLEHYNQPQHFGDGTRLSIL.

This clonotype was observed a few times. The chain joins TRBV30 to TRBJ1-5, with D perhaps matching TRBD1 (5 bases). The CDR3 spans 16 residues. Germline V gene sequence: CDR1 GTSNPN, CDR2 SVGIG (reference sequence). Deletions cut 0 bases from V and 7 bases from J, with 19 bases between. In DNA, the CDR3 is TGTGCCTGGAGTGTACGGGGAAAGGGGATGCGGCAGCCCCAGCATTTT. Encoded protein: CAWSVRGKGMRQPQHF.

This clonotype was recorded many times. This chain connects TRBV12-3 or TRBV12-4 to TRBJ1-2, with D tentatively TRBD1 (5 bases). The CDR3 totals 12 residues. The V end lost 6 bases, the J end lost 8 bases, and 13 bases lay between the germline ends. CDR3 in DNA: TGTGCCAGCAGAACGGGGGGATTCGGCTACACCTTC. Its protein is CASRTGGFGYTF.

This clonotype has a count of ten or more. The chain employs TRBV6-1 and TRBJ2-1; 13 bases line up with TRBD2. The CDR3 runs 13 residues. Germline loops: CDR1 MNHNS, CDR2 SASEGT. V dropped 7 bases and J dropped 9; count of bases not matched to a gene: 3. Written as DNA, the CDR3 is TGTGCCAGCAAACTAGCGGGAGGGGGTGAGCAGTTCTTC. Translation gives CASKLAGGGEQFF.

This clonotype was observed many times. This chain connects TRBV7-6 to TRBJ2-3; no firm D call. Trimming shortened V by 5 bases and J by 0 bases, and 12 bases separated the two germline ends. Germline values: CDR1 SGHVS, CDR2 FNYEAQ. The CDR3 is made up of 15 amino acids. CDR3 region: CASSPRRASTDTQYF. The CDR3 coding sequence is TGTGCCAGCAGCCCCCGACGGGCTAGCACAGATACGCAGTATTTT. The full variable domain, rest sourced from reference TRBV7-6 and TRBJ2-3, is GAGVSQSPRYKVTKRGQDVALRCDPISGHVSLYWYRQALGQGPEFLTYFNYEAQQDKSGLPNDRFSAERPEGSISTLTIQRTEQRDSAMYRCASSPRRASTDTQYFGPGTRLTVL.

Many counts were recorded for this clonotype. The J gene is TRBJ2-7, the V gene TRBV19; 9 bases match TRBD1. In germline, CDR1 is LNHDA, CDR2 SQIVND (reference sequence). The CDR3 sequence is 15 residues long. Losses at the gene ends were 9 bases for V and 1 base for J; bases not matched to a gene: 10. This CDR3 is CASKPGQGPSYEQYF. In DNA form, the CDR3 reads TGTGCCAGCAAACCCGGACAGGGGCCGTCCTACGAGCAGTACTTC. Together with reference TRBV19 and TRBJ2-7, the CDR3 gives the full variable domain: DGGITQSPKYLFRKEGQNVTLSCEQNLNHDAMYWYRQDPGQGLRLIYYSQIVNDFQKGDIAEGYSVSREKKESFPLTVTSAQKNPTAFYLCASKPGQGPSYEQYFGPGTRLTVT.

This clonotype was observed many times. CDR3 protein: CASSPGTGDKQPQHF. CDR3 DNA: TGCGCCAGCAGCCCGGGGACAGGGGATAAACAGCCCCAGCATTTT. J is TRBJ1-5 and V is TRBV4-3; 10 nucleotides match TRBD1. Per germline, CDR1 LGHNA and CDR2 YSLEER. Trimming removed 4 bases from V and 7 bases from J; junction bases left unmatched: 7. This CDR3 spans 15 amino acids.

This clonotype was counted between two and nine times. The genes are TRBV6-1 and TRBJ1-5; 7 bases match TRBD1. The J segment lost 0 bases and the V segment lost 8 bases, leaving 7 bases of the junction unmatched. The CDR3 has 15 residues. CDR1 and CDR2 from the germline V gene are MNHNS and SASEGT. CDR3 coding DNA: TGTGCCAGCCTAAAAGGGGGCATTAGCAATCAGCCCCAGCATTTT. This gives the protein CASLKGGISNQPQHF.

For this clonotype: Since a much larger clone is just one base distant, this may be a read error. The chain joins TRBV20-1 to TRBJ1-1; D possibly corresponds to TRBD1 (6 bases). CDR3 length equals 15 residues. The germline V gene has CDR1 DFQATT and CDR2 SNEGSKA (reference sequence). CDR3 sequence: CSDRDLQGLNTEAFF. For the CDR3, the DNA is TGCAGTGATAGAGACCTTCAGGGGCTGAACACTGAAGCTTTCTTT.

This clonotype was counted many times. V is TRBV5-4 and J is TRBJ2-3; TRBD2 matches 11 bases. J lost 6 bases, V lost 6 bases, and 6 bases had no gene match. The germline gives CDR1 SGHNT, CDR2 YYREEE (reference sequence). This CDR3 comprises 14 residues. The CDR3 reads CASNPSSGGDTQYF. In DNA form, the CDR3 reads TGTGCCAGCAACCCTTCTAGCGGGGGGGATACGCAGTATTTT.